One sample yielded the 24 T cell receptor beta chains listed below, sequenced in a study of blood T cells in healthy people across ages. The use of a sample-barcoded 5' primer and a J-beta primer mix characterized a second PCR of roughly 6 to 11 cycles. TCRdb analysed the 5' RACE reads with MiXCR anew, one entry per CDR3 protein. Of approximately 350,000 distinct CDR3 sequences in the sample, about 55% were seen once. Sample: blood. The receptors derive from a man between 60 and 75 years old in good health.

This clonotype appeared many times. The V and J genes are TRBV5-1 and TRBJ2-5; TRBD2 matches at 8 bases. J was trimmed by 4 bases and V by 4 bases; bases with no gene match: 6. Germline-derived CDR1 and CDR2 are SGHRS and YFSETQ. The CDR3 has 14 residues. The CDR3 coding sequence is TGCGCCAGCAGCCCCACGGGGGGGGTAGAGACCCAGTACTTC. This sequence encodes CASSPTGGVETQYF.

V usage is TRBV5-6 and J usage is TRBJ1-5, with a possible D match to TRBD1 (5 bases). Looked up from germline, CDR1 is SGHDT and CDR2 is YYEEEE. The CDR3 length is 18 residues. Trimming stripped 3 bases from V and 0 bases from J, with 19 bases between. Written as DNA, the CDR3 is TGTGCCAGCAGCTCCCTTAGGGGAGGGGACTTTAGCAATCAGCCCCAGCATTTT. Its protein product is CASSSLRGGDFSNQPQHF. Based on the CDR3 plus reference TRBV5-6 and TRBJ1-5, the full variable domain is DAGVTQSPTHLIKTRGQQVTLRCSPKSGHDTVSWYQQALGQGPQFIFQYYEEEERQRGNFPDRFSGHQFPNYSSELNVNALLLGDSALYLCASSSLRGGDFSNQPQHFGDGTRLSIL.

This chain joins TRBV12-3 or TRBV12-4 and TRBJ1-2; tentative D call: TRBD1 (6 bases). The length of the CDR3 is 13 residues. V was shortened by 8 bases and J by 4 bases, with 14 bases between the two germline ends. In DNA, the CDR3 is TGTGCCAGCTGGACGGACAGCTTCTATGGCTACACCTTC. Translation gives CASWTDSFYGYTF.

In the case of this clonotype: An end of the junction differs from the germline gene, which may be a read error. The chain links TRBV29-1 to TRBJ2-5; 7 bases fit TRBD2. This CDR3 is 14 amino acids long. Looked up from germline, CDR1 is SQVTM and CDR2 is ANQGSEA. The CDR3 reads CGVEDRGSGWTQYF. CDR3 DNA: TGCGGCGTTGAAGATCGAGGTAGCGGGTGGACCCAGTACTTC.

This sequence joins TRBV20-1 and TRBJ2-7, with 11 bases matching TRBD1. Germline CDR1 reads DFQATT; CDR2 reads SNEGSKA (reference sequence). The CDR3 is made up of 15 amino acids. Trimming took 3 bases from V and 3 from J; bases not matched to a gene: 7. The CDR3 DNA follows: TGCAGTGCTAGCCACCGGGACAGGGGGTTCTACGAGCAGTACTTC. Translation gives CSASHRDRGFYEQYF.

This chain uses TRBV18 with TRBJ2-5; no clear D. The CDR3 runs 12 residues. CDR1 and CDR2 from the germline V gene are KGHSH and LQKENI. Trimming took 2 bases from V and 4 from J, leaving 5 bases between them. CDR3 sequence: CASSPGVETQYF. CDR3 bases: TGTGCCAGCTCACCAGGGGTAGAGACCCAGTACTTC.

The chain couples TRBV6-2 or TRBV6-3 to TRBJ2-1; D uncertain. Germline values: CDR1 MNHEY, CDR2 SVGEGT. CDR3 size: 14 residues. The V end was cut by 0 bases, the J end by 9 bases, with 12 bases between. This CDR3 is CASSYSGVGAEQFF. The CDR3 DNA reads as TGTGCCAGCAGTTACTCGGGTGTTGGAGCTGAGCAGTTCTTC.

The V call is TRBV5-4, the J call TRBJ2-7; 12 bases are a match to TRBD2. Germline CDR1 is SGHNT and CDR2 is YYREEE (reference sequence). The junction had 6 bases not matched to a gene; V was cut back by 5 bases and J by 0 bases. This CDR3 region has 16 residues. The CDR3 DNA is TGTGCCAGCAGGCCAGGACTAGCGGGAATCTCCTACGAGCAGTACTTC. It codes for CASRPGLAGISYEQYF.

The chain uses TRBV5-1 and TRBJ2-7; maybe TRBD2 (6 bases). Germline-derived CDR1 and CDR2 are SGHRS and YFSETQ. V lost 0 bases and J lost 2, with 9 bases in between. CDR3 length: 14 amino acids. DNA of the CDR3: TGCGCCAGCAGCTTGGTGGCGGGAACCTACGAGCAGTACTTC. It is translated as CASSLVAGTYEQYF.

The V call is TRBV4-3, the J call TRBJ2-7; possibly TRBD1 for D (5 bases). This CDR3 comprises 15 residues. Trimming stripped 1 base from V and 1 base from J, with 11 bases between. CDR1 LGHNA and CDR2 YSLEER come from the germline V gene. The CDR3 DNA reads TGCGCCAGCAGCCAAGTAGCTAGGGGATCCTACGAGCAGTACTTC. Its translation: CASSQVARGSYEQYF.

The chain employs TRBV14 and TRBJ1-3; no clear D gene. Germline V lookup: CDR1 SGHDN, CDR2 FVKESK. Trimming took 1 base from V and 0 from J, leaving 7 bases between them. The CDR3 sequence is 15 residues long. DNA of the CDR3: TGTGCCAGCAGCCAAGTCAGGAGCTCTGGAAACACCATATATTTT. Translation gives CASSQVRSSGNTIYF.

The V and J genes are TRBV4-2 and TRBJ2-5; D ambiguous. The last part of the DNA fits TRBJ2-7 better; the J call may be wrong. Per germline, CDR1 LGHNA and CDR2 YNFKEQ. The length of the CDR3 is 13 residues. The CDR3 is CASSQGQTYEQYF. CDR3 nucleotides: TGTGCCAGCAGCCAAGGCCAGACCTACGAGCAGTACTTC.

CDR3 sequence reads: CASSESLGQPQHF. CDR3 bases: TGCGCCAGCAGTGAGTCTCTAGGGCAGCCCCAGCATTTT. The chain links TRBV10-1 to TRBJ1-5; D is unresolved. Germline CDR1 reads WNHNN; CDR2 reads SYGVQD (reference sequence). The CDR3 extends over 13 amino acids. Trimming stripped 0 bases from V and 7 bases from J, with 7 bases between.

This clonotype was recorded a few times. The chain is built from TRBV12-3 or TRBV12-4 and TRBJ2-5; D might be TRBD1 or TRBD2, each matching 6 bases. Trimming took off 5 bases at V and 4 bases at J, with 11 bases between the two ends. The CDR3 consists of 13 residues. CDR3 DNA sequence: TGTGCCAGCAGTATCAGGGGAGGAGAGACCCAGTACTTC. Residues: CASSIRGGETQYF.

The CDR3 DNA reads as TGTGCCAGCAGTTTGTACTCCGGCAGGGCCGTGAGCACAGATACGCAGTATTTT. Amino acids: CASSLYSGRAVSTDTQYF. The rearrangement links TRBV12-3 or TRBV12-4 to TRBJ2-3; D may be TRBD1 (5 bases). The germline V and J ends were trimmed by 3 bases and 0 bases, with 19 bases remaining between them. This CDR3 is 18 amino acids long.

This clonotype has more than one count but fewer than ten. The chain has TRBV4-1 and TRBJ2-3; TRBD2 aligns across 12 bases. This CDR3 region has 17 residues. The germline V gene encodes CDR1 MGHRA and CDR2 YSYEKL. V trimming: 4 bases; J trimming: 4 bases; junction bases outside the gene matches: 9. CDR3 coding DNA: TGCGCCAGCAGCCGGGCGACTAGCGGGAGTGGGGCAGATACGCAGTATTTT. This codes for CASSRATSGSGADTQYF.

This clonotype has a count of ten or more. V gene TRBV4-3 combines with J gene TRBJ2-1, with 10 bases identical to TRBD2. CDR1 LGHNA and CDR2 YSLEER come from the germline V gene. CDR3 length: 17 amino acids. The J segment lost 4 bases and the V segment lost 0 bases, leaving 6 bases of the junction unmatched. As DNA, the CDR3 is TGCGCCAGCAGCCAAGAGGGGATAGCGGGAGGTTACAATGAGCAGTTCTTC. It translates to CASSQEGIAGGYNEQFF.

The J gene is TRBJ1-2, the V gene TRBV12-3 or TRBV12-4; the match to TRBD1 covers 9 bases. The CDR3 contains 15 residues. With V trimmed by 6 bases and J by 4 bases, 9 bases remained unmatched. This CDR3 is CASSPRTGDSYGYTF. In DNA form, the CDR3 reads TGTGCCAGCAGCCCTCGGACAGGGGACTCCTATGGCTACACCTTC.

There are a few counts of this clonotype. CDR3 nucleotide sequence: TGCAGTGTCAAGGGCACTGGCCGCCGGGGCGAGCAGTACTTC. Protein: CSVKGTGRRGEQYF. The chain is built from TRBV20-1 and TRBJ2-7, with D tentatively TRBD2 (5 bases). Trimming pared 7 bases from V and 6 bases from J, leaving 22 bases between. The CDR3 has 14 residues. The germline CDR1 and CDR2 sequences are DFQATT and SNEGSKA (reference sequence).

This clonotype was detected only a few times. The chain is built from TRBV30 and TRBJ2-1; possibly TRBD2 for D (7 bases). Looked up from germline, CDR1 is GTSNPN and CDR2 is SVGIG (reference sequence). Between the trimmed V and J ends, which lost 3 bases and 7 bases, there was a span of 16 bases. The CDR3 loop spans 14 amino acids. The CDR3 region has the DNA TGTGCCTGGAGATGGGGGGGGGCGAGGAATGAGCAGTTCTTC. Amino acid sequence: CAWRWGGARNEQFF.

The chain has TRBV7-9 and TRBJ2-5, with D possibly TRBD1 on 6 matching bases. Deletions cut 1 base from V and 5 bases from J, with 14 bases between. Germline V gene sequence: CDR1 SEHNR, CDR2 FQNEAQ (reference sequence). The CDR3 is 15 amino acids. The CDR3 DNA sequence: TGTGCCAGCAGCTTAGAACAGGGCAACGTGGAGACCCAGTACTTC. Amino acid sequence: CASSLEQGNVETQYF.

This chain joins TRBV7-9 and TRBJ2-1; 8 nucleotides align to TRBD1. Germline CDR1 is SEHNR and CDR2 is FQNEAQ (reference sequence). The junction had 6 bases not matched to a gene; V was cut back by 7 bases and J by 1 base. The CDR3 sequence is 15 residues long. DNA of the CDR3: TGTGCCAGCACCTTGGGACAGGATTCCTACAATGAGCAGTTCTTC. It codes for CASTLGQDSYNEQFF. Together with reference TRBV7-9 and TRBJ2-1, the CDR3 gives the full variable domain: DTGVSQNPRHKITKRGQNVTFRCDPISEHNRLYWYRQTLGQGPEFLTYFQNEAQLEKSRLLSDRFSAERPKGSFSTLEIQRTEQGDSAMYLCASTLGQDSYNEQFFGPGTRLTVL.

This clonotype has a handful of counts. The genes are TRBV6-4 and TRBJ2-1, with unresolved D. CDR3 length: 13 amino acids. V was trimmed by 4 bases and J by 2 bases, leaving 6 bases between them. Per the germline V gene, CDR1 is MRHNA and CDR2 is SNTAGT. The CDR3 sequence is CASSGYPYNEQFF. For the CDR3, the DNA is TGTGCCAGCAGTGGTTATCCCTACAATGAGCAGTTCTTC.

In the case of this clonotype: An end of the junction does not agree with germline; a read error may underlie this. The chain uses TRBV5-1 and TRBJ2-1, with a possible D match to TRBD2 (5 bases). There are 14 residues in the CDR3. The V gene's germline CDR1 is SGHRS and CDR2 YFSETQ. The CDR3 bases are TGCGCCAGCAGCTTGCAGGAACCCCGGGATGAGCAGGTCTTC. Translation: CASSLQEPRDEQVF. The entire variable domain, with the rest obtained from reference TRBV5-1 and TRBJ2-1, is as follows: KAGVTQTPRYLIKTRGQQVTLSCSPISGHRSVSWYQQTPGQGLQFLFEYFSETQRNKGNFPGRFSGRQFSNSRSEMNVSTLELGDSALYLCASSLQEPRDEQVFGPGTRLTVL.